This TCR beta chain was captured in a study of cytomegalovirus exposure and HLA in healthy donors (dated by TCRdb to 2017 to 2019). For the study in its entirety: An earlier analysis of some 500 of the donors reported 276 Gb of sequence data and some 120 million unique TCR beta sequences from roughly 200 million T cells. An early release covering 550 to 650 HLA-typed donors comprised about 310 gigabases of sequencing data and roughly 85 million unique TCR sequences. Of the 398 genotyped donors, about 84% fell in the genetic ancestry cluster associated with self-reported Caucasian donors. The study aimed to test whether cataloging public T cell receptors could reveal signatures of past pathogen exposure. The study profiled the T cell repertoires of some 610 subjects by immunosequencing and related them to cytomegalovirus serostatus. In addition to the first cohort of around 670 subjects, a separate validation cohort of 130 or so different subjects was used. To predict cytomegalovirus infection status, the study brought together high-throughput TCR immunosequencing, statistical association of individual TCRs with disease status, and machine learning. A later analysis re-analyzed previously published TCR beta repertoires from roughly 690 donors and added high-resolution HLA genotyping to study TCR occurrence patterns. Rather than using new phenotypic data, the later analysis identified candidate immune exposures from TCR beta sequences and from how often those sequences occurred across donors. To decide whether each TCR beta V gene segment behaved as functional or pseudogenic, an earlier analysis of some 600 of the donors relied on high-throughput TCR beta sequencing. Donor age, sex, ethnicity and CMV serostatus were compiled alongside the repertoire data. Genome-wide SNP genotypes for about 60% of the roughly 670 donors were used in a later genetic analysis, which treated that subset as a discovery cohort. Every repertoire in the discovery cohort had been generated on one and the same sequencing platform. Class I and class II HLA loci were covered by the typing at four-digit resolution. Typing coverage varied by locus: roughly 629-630 donors for A, B, C, DRB1 and DQB1; around 560 for DQA1; nearly 610 for DPA1; about 450 for DPB1. Several DR-DQ haplotypes were treated as single units for association and clustering because of strong linkage in the cohort. On average, roughly 250,000 unique TCR beta nucleotide sequences were sequenced per donor among several hundred genotyped donors of the cohort, with 15% to 20% of those sequences being non-productive.

The cohort consisted of more than 650 healthy bone marrow donors. At the time of sampling, all cohort members were nominally healthy, though unrecorded immune exposures were likely present. The donor tested CMV seropositive, placing the donor among the approximately 290 seropositive members of the cohort. Every donor gave a peripheral blood sample, and the peripheral blood mononuclear cells from that sample were used for TCR beta sequencing. Genomic DNA extraction from the blood cell samples was performed with the Qiagen DNeasy Blood Extraction Kit. Details on this clone: What this receptor recognizes is not known. Base qualities are missing; no much larger clone stands one base away.

Library preparation employed the immunoSEQ multiplex PCR assay. A mixture of 60 forward primers for TCR Vbeta segments and 13 reverse primers for TCR Jbeta segments was used in the multiplex PCR. The CDR3 region of rearranged TCR beta genes was amplified from genomic DNA with a multiplex PCR assay. On the Illumina HiSeq System, the amplified TCR beta libraries were sequenced as 87-base-pair reads. The source study handled its data this way. Across the 700 or so repertoires, a later analysis counted tens of millions of unique TCR beta chains, roughly 11 million of which were shared by at least two donors. Raw reads were error-corrected and collapsed into unique sequences with a nearest-neighbor algorithm that merged closely related sequences to remove PCR and sequencing errors. Alignment of CDR3 sequences to IMGT reference sequences was used to assign V, D and J gene segments. For a sequence to be retained, a match of at least six nucleotides was required to both a V gene segment and a J gene segment. Rearrangements were classified as productive when the CDR3 lacked stop codons and remained in frame with V and J, and all other rearrangements were classified as non-productive. CDR3 was defined according to IMGT convention as the region running from the second conserved V-encoded cysteine to the conserved J-encoded phenylalanine. The earlier analysis of about 610 of the donors excluded any sequence lacking an unambiguous match to a single V gene segment. An earlier analysis of a few hundred of the donors called V segments functional above 56.7% productive rearrangements and segregating when the between-donor standard deviation exceeded 5%. To diagnose cytomegalovirus status from the catalog of TCR beta chain sequences, a statistical classification framework was built. A later analysis assigned V and J genes by comparing TCR nucleotide sequences with IMGT/GENE-DB human TR gene sequences. A later analysis assigned CDR3 sequences and most-parsimonious VDJ recombination scenarios with the TCRdist pipeline. In a later analysis, each TCR beta chain was defined by its CDR3 amino acid sequence together with its V-gene family, and reads without a unique V-gene family were excluded. To address suspected cross-contamination and a sequencing artifact, a later analysis removed approximately 600 highly shared, low-generation-probability nucleotide sequences. In a later analysis, a clonal expansion index was calculated for each public chain from normalized within-repertoire ranks of inferred template counts. In a later analysis, generation probabilities were computed with a VDJ recombination model fitted to out-of-frame rearrangements, and the resulting probabilities were checked against IGoR. In a later analysis, hypergeometric tests were used to score TCR-TCR, TCR-HLA and TCR-CMV co-occurrence, with a repertoire-size bias correction applied to TCR pairs. False discovery rates were estimated in a later analysis by permuting HLA or CMV assignments 20 times. In a later analysis, co-occurring TCRs were grouped using DBSCAN, and TCRdist sequence similarity was added for clustering within HLA-allele-positive subsets. For co-occurrence clustering, repertoires with fewer than 30,000 or more than 120,000 public chains were excluded, along with 4 to 6 repertoires with anomalous nucleotide sharing. Not all clones reach the TCRdb copy of this immuneACCESS table, which keeps in-frame sequences only. Checked studies attribute under half of the gap to unresolved V genes and leave the rest unexplained. From that table come the V and J calls and clone size; the DNA was used to work out D and trimming. A total of about 150,000 clones appear in this sample, around 80% of them only once. The ten largest clones add up to roughly 13% of the sample.

Study-wide findings and limitations: In a later analysis, HLA-associated TCR beta chains showed more clonal expansion and lower generation probabilities than non-associated chains that were equally common. A later analysis associated about 17,000 TCR beta sequences with specific HLA alleles at a false discovery rate of 0.05. A later genetic analysis reported fewer N-insertions in productive TCRs among donors in an Asian-associated ancestry cluster than the roughly 690-donor mean. According to a later analysis, parvovirus B19, influenza, CMV and Epstein-Barr virus appeared linked to several top co-occurrence clusters. The authors suggested that the approach could potentially be generalized to other disease states and immunological phenotypes. When HLA alleles, especially DR and DQ, strongly co-occurred, TCR associations were difficult to assign to individual alleles. A few of the identified cytomegalovirus-associated TCR beta chains were confirmed in vitro to be specific for cytomegalovirus antigens. Some IMGT-functional V segments, including TRBV6-2 and TRBV6-3, could not be told apart with the 87-base-pair reads, so those segments were excluded. The study gave a list of 150 to 200 TCR beta chains associated with cytomegalovirus. While some public TCRs were present in many individuals, most TCR sequences turned up only very rarely across donors. Correlated functional status among segregating V segments might be attributable to linkage disequilibrium, but an unknown experimental factor could not be ruled out. In this cohort, only TCR beta chains were sequenced, and detectable features were limited by the absence of alpha or paired-chain data. A later analysis found that most CMV-associated TCR beta chains appeared HLA-restricted, with HLA associations seemingly driven largely by CMV exposure. A later genetic analysis associated a missense DCLRE1C variant with V-gene and J-gene trimming of TCR beta chains, and an independent cohort replicated the association. A further reported finding was that TCR beta sequences accurately predicted the HLA-A and HLA-B alleles for most subjects in the first cohort. For the cohort, immune exposure information was limited to CMV serostatus. Presence/absence analyses assumed roughly uniform sequencing depth across donors, an assumption that may not hold. In both the original and validation cohorts, the classifier was reported to diagnose cytomegalovirus status with high specificity and sensitivity. The sequencing pipeline was judged likely to have produced a cluster of highly shared sequence variants as a technical artifact. Broadly in line with IMGT annotations, most TCR beta V segments showed up in productive rearrangements about 90% or about 30% of the time in an earlier analysis of a few hundred of the donors. In a later analysis, the rate of TCR association differed among HLA loci, with DRB1 alleles having the most associated TCRs and HLA-C alleles having the fewest. Because HLA typing was missing for some donors at each locus, association tests included only the typed subset. The earlier analysis of approximately 590 of the donors excluded some 16 rarely observed V segments, including chromosome 9 orphons, because counts were too low.

After removal of 4 bases from V and 5 bases from J, the junction retains 5 bases not matched to a gene. The germline V gene sets CDR1 to SGHRS and CDR2 to YFSETQ. The CDR3 numbers 14 residues from cysteine through phenylalanine. Only the CDR3 region is kept as DNA, spanning 42 bases read in frame from base 1. The sample taken for sequencing was PBMCs. The sequence came from a man aged 30 to 45 in good health and CMV-seropositive. In this chain, TRBV5-1 is recombined with TRBJ2-3, with 9 bases in between that match TRBD2. CDR3 loop: CASSALLAGDTQYF. The nucleotides read TGCGCCAGCAGCGCTCTACTAGCGGGAGATACGCAGTATTTT.